The rows below give T cell receptor beta chains drawn from one sample of a study of radiotherapy plus CTLA-4 blockade in lung cancer. Only in-frame clones appear in the TCRdb table, and some are missing; sequencing was by immunoSEQ multiplex PCR. The table shows tens of thousands of clones, with 60% to 80% occurring only once. The input for sequencing was peripheral blood, taken from a patient treated with radiotherapy plus ipilimumab. The receptors were sampled from a human donor with non-small cell lung cancer whose response to radiotherapy plus ipilimumab could not be evaluated. Some clones in this sample may be carry-over from other donors' samples. The CDR3 runs from the conserved cysteine through the conserved F or W. A D gene is named only where the DNA matches it firmly. Part of the rows lack a size; the others show once, few, many or a class for expanded clones.

d_gene: .
j_gene: TRBJ2-5
v_gene: TRBV5-1
abundance: .
CDR3nt: TGCGCCAGCAGCTTGGCCGGTATTCAAGAGACCCAGTACTTC
CDR3aa: CASSLAGIQETQYF

d_gene: TRBD1
j_gene: TRBJ2-3
v_gene: TRBV5-1
abundance: once
CDR3nt: TGCGCCAGCAGCAAAGGACAGGGCGGTTTCACAGATACGCAGTATTTT
CDR3aa: CASSKGQGGFTDTQYF

d_gene: .
j_gene: TRBJ1-2
v_gene: TRBV9
abundance: .
CDR3nt: TGTGCCAGCAGCCTTTACATGAACTATGGCTACACCTTC
CDR3aa: CASSLYMNYGYTF

d_gene: TRBD1
j_gene: TRBJ2-7
v_gene: TRBV2
abundance: few
CDR3nt: TGTGCCAGCGCCGGAACGGACAGGGGATACGAGCAGTACTTC
CDR3aa: CASAGTDRGYEQYF

d_gene: .
j_gene: TRBJ2-7
v_gene: TRBV7-9
abundance: .
CDR3nt: TGTGCCAGCAGCCCCGCGCAAGCCCAGTACTTC
CDR3aa: CASSPAQAQYF

d_gene: TRBD1
j_gene: TRBJ1-5
v_gene: TRBV27
abundance: .
CDR3nt: TGTGCCAGCAGTTTAAGGACAGGGAATCAGCCCCAGCATTTT
CDR3aa: CASSLRTGNQPQHF

d_gene: .
j_gene: TRBJ1-2
v_gene: TRBV5-5
abundance: few
CDR3nt: TGTGCCAGCAGCATGGGACTCTCGGAGGGCTATGGCTACACCTTC
CDR3aa: CASSMGLSEGYGYTF

d_gene: .
j_gene: TRBJ2-7
v_gene: TRBV6-1
abundance: .
CDR3nt: TGTGCCAGCAGTGGGCCGGGGGAAGCCCTCGAGCAGTACTTC
CDR3aa: CASSGPGEALEQYF

d_gene: TRBD1
j_gene: TRBJ2-5
v_gene: TRBV5-1
abundance: .
CDR3nt: TGCGCCAGCAGCCATGGGGACAGCCAAGAGACCCAGTACTTC
CDR3aa: CASSHGDSQETQYF

d_gene: TRBD1
j_gene: TRBJ2-4
v_gene: TRBV9
abundance: .
CDR3nt: TGTGCCAGCAGCGTAGCGGGACAGGGAAACATTCAGTACTTC
CDR3aa: CASSVAGQGNIQYF

d_gene: .
j_gene: TRBJ1-3
v_gene: TRBV9
abundance: .
CDR3nt: TGTGCCAGCAGCCCGTCGGGAGTCTCTGGAAACACCATATATTTT
CDR3aa: CASSPSGVSGNTIYF

d_gene: .
j_gene: TRBJ1-5
v_gene: TRBV6-6
abundance: few
CDR3nt: TGTGCCAGCAGTTCGGGAGGGGGATTCAATCAGCCCCAGCATTTT
CDR3aa: CASSSGGGFNQPQHF

d_gene: TRBD2
j_gene: TRBJ2-7
v_gene: TRBV27
abundance: .
CDR3nt: TGTGCCAGCAGTTTATACAACGGGGGGGTTAACGAGCAGTACTTC
CDR3aa: CASSLYNGGVNEQYF

d_gene: TRBD1
j_gene: TRBJ2-1
v_gene: TRBV9
abundance: .
CDR3nt: TGTGCCAGCAGCGCCTACGGGACAGGGGGCGCCCACAATGAGCAGTTCTTC
CDR3aa: CASSAYGTGGAHNEQFF

d_gene: TRBD2
j_gene: TRBJ2-5
v_gene: TRBV6-6
abundance: .
CDR3nt: TGTGCCAGCAGTCACGGTGGGGGGGAGCAGTACTTC
CDR3aa: CASSHGGGEQYF

d_gene: .
j_gene: TRBJ2-2
v_gene: TRBV5-1
abundance: .
CDR3nt: TGCGCCAGCAGCTTGTCTGGGGCCACCGGGGAGCTGTTTTTT
CDR3aa: CASSLSGATGELFF

d_gene: TRBD1
j_gene: TRBJ1-6
v_gene: TRBV5-1
abundance: .
CDR3nt: TGCGCCAGCAGCCCCGGGACAGGTAATTCACCCCTCCACTTT
CDR3aa: CASSPGTGNSPLHF

d_gene: .
j_gene: TRBJ1-2
v_gene: TRBV7-8
abundance: .
CDR3nt: TGTGCCAGCAGCTCCCCATTATATAGCGGCTACACCTTC
CDR3aa: CASSSPLYSGYTF

d_gene: .
j_gene: TRBJ2-7
v_gene: TRBV7-2
abundance: .
CDR3nt: TGTGCCAGCAGCTTAGACTACTACGAGCAGTACTTC
CDR3aa: CASSLDYYEQYF

d_gene: TRBD1
j_gene: TRBJ1-1
v_gene: TRBV6-1
abundance: .
CDR3nt: TGTGCCAGCAGCTTGGACAGGGGTGACACTGAAGCTTTCTTT
CDR3aa: CASSLDRGDTEAFF

d_gene: TRBD1
j_gene: TRBJ2-4
v_gene: TRBV6-1
abundance: .
CDR3nt: TGTGCCAGCAGGGGGACAGGGGGAGCCAAAAACATTCAGTACTTC
CDR3aa: CASRGTGGAKNIQYF

d_gene: TRBD1
j_gene: TRBJ2-7
v_gene: TRBV15
abundance: few
CDR3nt: TGTGCCACCAGCAGGGACAGGGTTCCTCTAGACGAGCAGTACTTC
CDR3aa: CATSRDRVPLDEQYF

d_gene: TRBD1
j_gene: TRBJ1-6
v_gene: TRBV4-1
abundance: .
CDR3nt: TGCGCCAGCAGCCAGGAGACCGGGACAGGGGTCTCCTATAATTCACCCCTCCACTTT
CDR3aa: CASSQETGTGVSYNSPLHF

d_gene: .
j_gene: TRBJ1-2
v_gene: TRBV27
abundance: few
CDR3nt: TGTGCCAGCAGTTTATCGTGGCCCAGGGATTCTAACTATGGCTACACCTTC
CDR3aa: CASSLSWPRDSNYGYTF

d_gene: TRBD1
j_gene: TRBJ1-5
v_gene: TRBV5-8
abundance: medium-sized
CDR3nt: TGTGCCAGCAGCTTGCAAGGGGGCCAGCAGCCCCAGCATTTT
CDR3aa: CASSLQGGQQPQHF

d_gene: .
j_gene: TRBJ2-1
v_gene: TRBV5-4
abundance: .
CDR3nt: TGTGCCAGCAGCGACCGAGGGGGTCGTGAGCAGTTCTTC
CDR3aa: CASSDRGGREQFF

d_gene: .
j_gene: TRBJ2-1
v_gene: TRBV4-2
abundance: .
CDR3nt: TGTGCCAGCAGCCAAGACAGGTCGTACAATGAGCAGTTCTTC
CDR3aa: CASSQDRSYNEQFF